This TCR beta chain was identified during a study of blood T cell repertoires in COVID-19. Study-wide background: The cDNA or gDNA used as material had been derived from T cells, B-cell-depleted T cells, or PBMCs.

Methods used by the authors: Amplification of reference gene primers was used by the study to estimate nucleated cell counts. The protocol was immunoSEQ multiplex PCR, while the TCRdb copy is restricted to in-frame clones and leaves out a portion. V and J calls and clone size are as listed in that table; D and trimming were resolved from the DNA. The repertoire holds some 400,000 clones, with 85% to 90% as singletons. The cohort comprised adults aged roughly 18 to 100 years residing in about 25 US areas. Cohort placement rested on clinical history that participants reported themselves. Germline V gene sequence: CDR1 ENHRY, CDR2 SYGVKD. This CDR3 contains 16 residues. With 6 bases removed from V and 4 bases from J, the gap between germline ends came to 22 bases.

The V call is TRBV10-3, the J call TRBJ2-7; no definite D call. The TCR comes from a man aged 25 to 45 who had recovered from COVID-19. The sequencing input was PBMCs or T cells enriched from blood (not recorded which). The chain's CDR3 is CAISNLPLGPEYEQYF. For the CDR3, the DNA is TGTGCCATCAGCAACCTTCCCTTGGGCCCAGAGTACGAGCAGTACTTC.